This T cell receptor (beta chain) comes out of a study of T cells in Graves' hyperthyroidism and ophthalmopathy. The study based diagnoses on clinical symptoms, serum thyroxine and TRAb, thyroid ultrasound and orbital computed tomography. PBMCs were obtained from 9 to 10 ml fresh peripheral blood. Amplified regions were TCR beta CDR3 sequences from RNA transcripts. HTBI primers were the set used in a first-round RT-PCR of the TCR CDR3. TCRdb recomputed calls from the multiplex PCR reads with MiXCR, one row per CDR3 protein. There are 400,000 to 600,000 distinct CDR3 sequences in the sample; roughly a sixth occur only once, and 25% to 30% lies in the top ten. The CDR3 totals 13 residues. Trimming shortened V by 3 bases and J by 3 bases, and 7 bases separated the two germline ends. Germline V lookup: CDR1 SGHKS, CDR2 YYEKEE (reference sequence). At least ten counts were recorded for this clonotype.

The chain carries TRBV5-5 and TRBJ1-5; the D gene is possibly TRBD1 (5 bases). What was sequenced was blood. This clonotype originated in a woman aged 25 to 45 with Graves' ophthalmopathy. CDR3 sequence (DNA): TGTGCCAGCAGCTGGGGGTACAATCAGCCCCAGCATTTT. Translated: CASSWGYNQPQHF.